Each of the 5 T cell receptor beta chains below was sequenced from the same sample in a study of prognosis after radiotherapy for stage I lung cancer. Genomic DNA was the source, and TCR beta CDR3 was amplified from it by two-round multiplex PCR. First-round PCR, the initial amplification, used primers specific to each TRBV and TRBJ gene. TCRdb ran MiXCR on the multiplex PCR reads and lists one entry per CDR3 protein. Of over 20,000 distinct CDR3 sequences in the sample, 35% to 50% are singletons; the top ten hold approximately 52%. The sequences come from PBMCs, collected before or after stereotactic body radiation therapy (not recorded which). These TCRs come from a donor aged 50 or older with non-small cell lung cancer.

Details on this clonotype: This probably arose from a read error, given a far larger clone one base away. The rearrangement links TRBV7-8 to TRBJ2-1; possible D gene TRBD2, 5 bases. Germline V lookup: CDR1 SGHVS, CDR2 FQNEAQ. The CDR3 has 15 residues. CDR3 DNA sequence: TGTGTCAGCAGCCCCAGACCCGAGGGCATAAATGAGCAGTTCTTC. It translates to CVSSPRPEGINEQFF.

The rearrangement links TRBV6-5 to TRBJ1-5, with 8 bases identical to TRBD1. The CDR3 is made up of 16 amino acids. Germline CDR1 and CDR2: MNHEY and SVGAGI. The ends lost 2 bases at V and 0 bases at J; junction bases unmatched: 3. In DNA form, the CDR3 reads TGTGCCAGCAGTTACCAGACAGGGGATAGCAATCAGCCCCAGCATTTT. Encoded protein: CASSYQTGDSNQPQHF.

The chain combines TRBV19 with TRBJ1-5; 7 nucleotides match TRBD1. This CDR3 region has 14 residues. CDR1 is LNHDA, CDR2 SQIVND, per germline (reference sequence). V shed 4 bases and J 2 bases; nucleotides not matched to a gene: 2. The CDR3 region is CASSTTGGNQPQHF. CDR3 in DNA: TGTGCCAGTAGTACTACAGGGGGCAATCAGCCCCAGCATTTT.

This clonotype was counted ten times or more. The chain couples TRBV5-1 to TRBJ1-1, with D possibly being TRBD1 (6 bases). V lost 4 bases, J lost 2 bases, and 12 bases lay in between. Germline CDR1 reads SGHRS; CDR2 reads YFSETQ. The CDR3 has 14 residues. The CDR3 here is CASSPPRGNTEAFF. The CDR3 bases are TGCGCCAGCAGCCCCCCCAGGGGCAACACTGAAGCTTTCTTT. The variable domain in full, with the rest retrieved from reference TRBV5-1 and TRBJ1-1, is KAGVTQTPRYLIKTRGQQVTLSCSPISGHRSVSWYQQTPGQGLQFLFEYFSETQRNKGNFPGRFSGRQFSNSRSEMNVSTLELGDSALYLCASSPPRGNTEAFFGQGTRLTVV.

This clonotype was recorded at least ten times. The gene calls are TRBV20-1 and TRBJ2-7, with 12 bases aligning to TRBD2. Trimming at V came to 6 bases and at J to 2 bases, leaving 14 bases not matched to a gene. The CDR3 covers 17 residues. Germline V gene data show CDR1 as DFQATT and CDR2 as SNEGSKA (reference sequence). The CDR3 region is CSASDGLAGIKPYEQYF. For the CDR3, the DNA is TGCAGTGCGAGCGACGGACTAGCGGGAATAAAGCCCTACGAGCAGTACTTC.